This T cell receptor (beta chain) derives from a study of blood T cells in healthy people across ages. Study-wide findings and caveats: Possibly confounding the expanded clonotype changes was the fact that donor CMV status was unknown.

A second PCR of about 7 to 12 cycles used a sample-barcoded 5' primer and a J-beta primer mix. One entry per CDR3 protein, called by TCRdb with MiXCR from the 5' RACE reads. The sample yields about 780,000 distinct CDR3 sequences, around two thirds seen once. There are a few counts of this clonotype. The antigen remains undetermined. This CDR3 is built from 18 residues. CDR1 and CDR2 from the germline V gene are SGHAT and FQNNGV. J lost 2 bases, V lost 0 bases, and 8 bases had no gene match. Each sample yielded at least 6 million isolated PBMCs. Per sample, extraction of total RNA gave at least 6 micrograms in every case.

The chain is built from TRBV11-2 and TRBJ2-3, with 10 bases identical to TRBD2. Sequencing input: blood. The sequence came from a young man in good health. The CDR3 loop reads CASSLDPPSGGLTDTQYF. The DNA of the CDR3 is TGTGCCAGCAGCTTAGATCCACCTAGCGGGGGACTCACAGATACGCAGTATTTT.